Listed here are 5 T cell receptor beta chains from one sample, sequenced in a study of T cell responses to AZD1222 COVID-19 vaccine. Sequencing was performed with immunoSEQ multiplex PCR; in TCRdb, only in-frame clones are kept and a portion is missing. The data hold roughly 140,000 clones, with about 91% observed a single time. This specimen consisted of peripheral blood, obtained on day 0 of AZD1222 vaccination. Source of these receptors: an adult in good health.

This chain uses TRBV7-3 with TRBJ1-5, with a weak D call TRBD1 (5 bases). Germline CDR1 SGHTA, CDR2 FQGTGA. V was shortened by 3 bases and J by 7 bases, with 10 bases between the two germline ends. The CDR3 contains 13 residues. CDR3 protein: CASSLRGNQPQHF. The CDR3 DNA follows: TGTGCCAGCAGCTTGAGGGGAAACCAGCCCCAGCATTTT.

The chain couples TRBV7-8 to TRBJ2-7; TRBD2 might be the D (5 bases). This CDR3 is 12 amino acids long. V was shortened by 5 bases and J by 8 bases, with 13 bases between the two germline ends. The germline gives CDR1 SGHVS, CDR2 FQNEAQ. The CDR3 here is CASSPKGVKQYF. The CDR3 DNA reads TGTGCCAGCAGCCCCAAGGGAGTCAAGCAGTACTTC.

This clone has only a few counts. Here the CDR3 DNA reads TGTGCCAGCAGCCGACTCTGGGGCTACACCTTC. It codes for CASSRLWGYTF. V is TRBV7-9 and J is TRBJ1-2; D unresolved. This CDR3 has 11 residues. CDR1 and CDR2 from the germline V gene are SEHNR and FQNEAQ (reference sequence). Trimming left V 5 bases short and J 8 bases short, with 9 bases between.

CDR3 amino acids: CSVGWTPSSYEQYF. The CDR3 coding sequence is TGCAGCGTCGGATGGACACCATCCTCCTACGAGCAGTACTTC. The V gene is TRBV29-1, the J gene TRBJ2-7, with TRBD1 as a possible D gene (5 bases). Germline assignment: CDR1 SQVTM and CDR2 ANQGSEA. Trimming took off 6 bases at V and 0 bases at J, with 15 bases between the two ends. This CDR3 region has 14 residues.

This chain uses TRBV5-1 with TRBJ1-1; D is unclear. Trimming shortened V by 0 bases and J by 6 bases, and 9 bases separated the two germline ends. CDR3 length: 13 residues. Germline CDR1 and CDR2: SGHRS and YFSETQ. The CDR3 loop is CASSLGYRSEAFF. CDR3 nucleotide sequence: TGCGCCAGCAGCTTGGGCTATCGGTCTGAAGCTTTCTTT.